Below are 28 T cell receptor beta chains sequenced from a single sample in a study of human T cells and chemical hapten exposure. TCRdb called the RACE reads again in MiXCR, with one record for every CDR3 protein. Seen here are about 380,000 distinct CDR3 sequences, roughly 4.6% observed once, and the top ten hold 2.6%. Time point meaning: pre-sensitization, week 0. Treatment in this sample: therapeutic diphenylcyclopropenone sensitization with weekly scalp DPC. Sequenced here: whole blood, sampled in connection with sensitization to the hapten diphenylcyclopropenone (DPC). Source of these receptors: a woman aged 50 to 60 with alopecia areata. Some clones in this sample may be carry-over from other donors' samples.

This clonotype has a count of ten or more. The chain is built from TRBV7-2 and TRBJ2-3, with 7 bases aligning to TRBD2. Germline CDR1 SGHTA, CDR2 FQGNSA. J gave up 1 base and V 6 bases, and 7 bases lay outside the gene matches. CDR3 length: 15 amino acids. This CDR3 is CASSSAGRGTDTQYF. The CDR3 nucleotides read TGTGCCAGCAGTTCAGCGGGGAGGGGCACAGATACGCAGTATTTT.

The chain combines TRBV29-1 with TRBJ2-5, with a possible D match to TRBD2 (5 bases). The germline V gene encodes CDR1 SQVTM and CDR2 ANQGSEA. V shed 4 bases and J shed 4 bases, with 10 bases lying between them. The CDR3 is 12 amino acids. The CDR3 spells CSVVISAETQYF. The CDR3 nucleotides read TGCAGCGTTGTGATTAGCGCAGAGACCCAGTACTTC.

This clonotype was counted ten times or more. The J gene is TRBJ2-1, the V gene TRBV12-3 or TRBV12-4; 15 nucleotides agree with TRBD2. The V and J ends lost 7 bases and 4 bases, in that order; junction bases with no gene match: 14. The CDR3 is 19 amino acids. CDR3 nucleotide sequence: TGTGCCAGCACTCGGACTAGCGGGAGGGCCGGGGGGTCTTACAATGAGCAGTTCTTC. It translates to CASTRTSGRAGGSYNEQFF.

The sample holds many counts of this clonotype. The chain links TRBV11-2 to TRBJ2-1; no clear D gene. V was clipped by 1 base and J by 7 bases, with 5 bases between them. The germline V gene has CDR1 SGHAT and CDR2 FQNNGV. The CDR3 runs 12 residues. The DNA of the CDR3 is TGTGCCAGCAGCTTAGCGATGAATGAGCAGTTCTTC. It yields the protein CASSLAMNEQFF.

This clonotype was seen at least ten times. The chain employs TRBV20-1 and TRBJ2-7; 8 positions agree with TRBD2. CDR3 length: 14 amino acids. With V trimmed by 6 bases and J by 2 bases, 9 bases remained unmatched. The germline CDR1 and CDR2 sequences are DFQATT and SNEGSKA (reference sequence). CDR3 region: CSAFSGETTYEQYF. For the CDR3, the DNA is TGCAGTGCCTTTAGCGGGGAGACTACCTACGAGCAGTACTTC.

This clonotype was recorded many times. The chain joins TRBV28 to TRBJ2-1; 9 nucleotides agree with TRBD2. This CDR3 comprises 16 residues. Germline values: CDR1 MDHEN, CDR2 SYDVKM. V lost 5 bases to trimming and J lost 5 bases; unmatched junction nucleotides: 10. The CDR3 nucleotides read TGTGCCAGCAGTACTGTAGCGGGAGAGACTAACAATGAGCAGTTCTTC. This translates into CASSTVAGETNNEQFF.

This clonotype was counted ten times or more. The chain carries TRBV10-3 and TRBJ2-4, with D perhaps TRBD1 or TRBD2 (6 bases each). Looked up from germline, CDR1 is ENHRY and CDR2 is SYGVKD. V was shortened by 2 bases and J by 0 bases, with 17 bases between the two germline ends. The CDR3 length is 18 residues. CDR3 DNA: TGTGCCATCAGTGAGGGGGGGCAGGCCGGTGGAGCCAAAAACATTCAGTACTTC. It is translated as CAISEGGQAGGAKNIQYF.

This clonotype occurred many times. The chain employs TRBV3-1 and TRBJ1-2; no clear D. CDR3 length equals 13 residues. Germline loops: CDR1 LGHDT, CDR2 YNNKEL (reference sequence). V dropped 1 base and J dropped 8 bases, with 11 bases sitting between them. Written as DNA, the CDR3 is TGTGCCAGCAGCCAAGGGACGGTACGGGGCTACACCTTC. This translates into CASSQGTVRGYTF.

This clonotype was seen repeatedly, ten times or more. The chain recombines TRBV12-3 or TRBV12-4 with TRBJ2-5; TRBD1 might be the D (6 bases). Deletions cut 3 bases from V and 4 bases from J, with 9 bases between. This CDR3 spans 13 amino acids. CDR3 bases: TGTGCCAGCAGTTTTTCCAGGGGAGAGACCCAGTACTTC. Translating it yields CASSFSRGETQYF.

This clonotype was seen a few times. V usage is TRBV11-2 and J usage is TRBJ1-1; D unresolved. CDR1 is SGHAT and CDR2 is FQNNGV in the germline V gene. This CDR3 comprises 13 residues. Trimming shortened V by 2 bases and J by 2 bases, and 6 bases separated the two germline ends. Here the CDR3 reads CASSLSYNTEAFF. The CDR3 coding sequence is TGTGCCAGCAGCTTAAGTTATAACACTGAAGCTTTCTTT. The full variable domain, rest sourced from reference TRBV11-2 and TRBJ1-1, is EAGVAQSPRYKIIEKRQSVAFWCNPISGHATLYWYQQILGQGPKLLIQFQNNGVVDDSQLPKDRFSAERLKGVDSTLKIQPAKLEDSAVYLCASSLSYNTEAFFGQGTRLTVV.

This clonotype was counted ten times or more. This sequence joins TRBV7-3 and TRBJ1-1; D not certain. The germline V gene encodes CDR1 SGHTA and CDR2 FQGTGA. V dropped 4 bases and J dropped 2 bases, with 14 bases sitting between them. This CDR3 region has 15 residues. CDR3 region: CASSSRPGSNTEAFF. In nucleotides, the CDR3 is TGTGCCAGCAGCTCGAGACCGGGATCAAACACTGAAGCTTTCTTT.

V usage is TRBV4-1 and J usage is TRBJ2-4; TRBD2 agrees at 7 bases. The CDR3 sequence is 13 residues long. V lost 0 bases, J lost 14 bases, and 7 bases stayed unmatched. Germline values: CDR1 MGHRA, CDR2 YSYEKL. CDR3 bases: TGCGCCAGCAGCCAAGACGGGGGACTAAGGAAGTACTTC. Its protein product is CASSQDGGLRKYF.

This chain uses TRBV9 with TRBJ2-1; D is possibly TRBD2 (5 bases). Trimming took 0 bases from V and 5 from J, leaving 12 bases between them. The CDR3 has 15 residues. Germline V CDR1 and CDR2: SGDLS, YYNGEE. The CDR3: CASSVDTGKNNEQFF. As DNA, the CDR3 is TGTGCCAGCAGCGTAGATACGGGAAAAAACAATGAGCAGTTCTTC.

This clonotype showed up just a few times. The genes are TRBV19 and TRBJ2-2, with TRBD2 as a possible D gene (7 bases). The CDR3 contains 14 residues. Germline V gene lookup returns CDR1 LNHDA and CDR2 SQIVND (reference sequence). V was shortened by 6 bases and J by 6 bases, with 14 bases between the two germline ends. The CDR3 region has the DNA TGTGCCAGTAGCAGACAGGCGGGGGCCGGGGAGCTGTTTTTT. Protein sequence: CASSRQAGAGELFF.

This clonotype showed up many times. This chain links TRBV5-1 with TRBJ2-5; D is unclear. Per the germline V gene, CDR1 is SGHRS and CDR2 is YFSETQ. Trimming pared 1 base from V and 2 bases from J, leaving 6 bases between. The CDR3 is made up of 13 amino acids. The CDR3 is CASSLREQETQYF. CDR3 coding DNA: TGCGCCAGCAGCTTGCGCGAACAAGAGACCCAGTACTTC.

This clonotype was observed many times. This chain uses TRBV12-3 or TRBV12-4 with TRBJ2-1; D gene uncertain. CDR3 length equals 15 residues. V lost 3 bases and J 5 bases, leaving 14 bases between the germline ends. CDR3 protein: CASSFIVPLDNEQFF. The CDR3 nucleotides are TGTGCCAGCAGTTTTATTGTCCCGCTCGACAATGAGCAGTTCTTC.

This clonotype was recorded at least ten times. The chain links TRBV9 to TRBJ2-5; TRBD2 matches 11 bases. Germline loops: CDR1 SGDLS, CDR2 YYNGEE. The V and J ends lost 6 bases and 5 bases, in that order; junction bases with no gene match: 9. This CDR3 is 15 amino acids long. The CDR3 bases are TGTGCCAGCAATAGCGGGGGGGCGTTAACGGAGACCCAGTACTTC. As protein: CASNSGGALTETQYF.

In its sample, this clonotype was seen many times. V is TRBV5-1 and J is TRBJ2-5; D might be TRBD1 (6 bases). This CDR3 is 13 amino acids long. The V end lost 2 bases, the J end lost 5 bases, and 10 bases lay between the germline ends. Germline V lookup: CDR1 SGHRS, CDR2 YFSETQ. The CDR3 sequence is CASSFQGHETQYF. CDR3 sequence (DNA): TGCGCCAGCAGCTTCCAGGGGCACGAGACCCAGTACTTC.

V gene TRBV4-3 combines with J gene TRBJ2-3, with D unclear. Germline V CDR1 and CDR2: LGHNA, YSLEER. The CDR3 loop spans 16 amino acids. Deletions cut 0 bases from V and 6 bases from J, with 16 bases between. This chain's CDR3 is CASSQDRVESKDTQYF. CDR3 DNA sequence: TGCGCCAGCAGCCAAGATAGAGTCGAGAGCAAGGATACGCAGTATTTT.

This clonotype was counted many times. The rearrangement links TRBV29-1 to TRBJ1-2; D possibly corresponds to TRBD1 (6 bases). With 2 bases removed from V and 10 bases from J, the gap between germline ends came to 17 bases. The germline CDR1 and CDR2 sequences are SQVTM and ANQGSEA. The CDR3 has 13 residues. The chain's CDR3 is CSVENNRVNNYTF. The CDR3, as DNA: TGCAGCGTTGAAAATAACAGGGTGAATAACTACACCTTC.

The V and J genes are TRBV2 and TRBJ2-3, with 8 bases matching TRBD2. The CDR3 loop spans 17 amino acids. V lost 1 base, J lost 1 base, and 7 bases stayed unmatched. CDR1 is SNHLY and CDR2 is FYNNEI in the germline V gene. The CDR3 DNA reads TGTGCCAGCAGTGAAGGGACTAGCACCTACCGCACAGATACGCAGTATTTT. Residues: CASSEGTSTYRTDTQYF. The full variable domain, rest sourced from reference TRBV2 and TRBJ2-3, is EPEVTQTPSHQVTQMGQEVILRCVPISNHLYFYWYRQILGQKVEFLVSFYNNEISEKSEIFDDQFSVERPDGSNFTLKIRSTKLEDSAMYFCASSEGTSTYRTDTQYFGPGTRLTVL.

This clonotype was observed at least ten times. The V call is TRBV3-1, the J call TRBJ2-7; perhaps TRBD2 as D (6 bases). This CDR3 has 15 residues. Per germline, CDR1 LGHDT and CDR2 YNNKEL (reference sequence). Trimming shortened V by 5 bases and J by 7 bases, and 21 bases separated the two germline ends. For the CDR3, the DNA is TGTGCCAGCAGCACCCGGGGGACCCACCGGCGGGAGCAGTACTTC. Amino acids: CASSTRGTHRREQYF.

There are many counts of this clonotype. The chain recombines TRBV18 with TRBJ2-7; D unclear. The germline CDR1 and CDR2 sequences are KGHSH and LQKENI. This CDR3 contains 14 residues. V shed 3 bases and J shed 4 bases, with 13 bases lying between them. For the CDR3, the DNA is TGTGCCAGCTCACCCGGACGGAGAGTATACGAGCAGTACTTC. It codes for CASSPGRRVYEQYF.

This chain uses TRBV9 with TRBJ2-7; 8 positions match TRBD1. This CDR3 is built from 14 residues. The germline V gene encodes CDR1 SGDLS and CDR2 YYNGEE. J gave up 3 bases and V 4 bases, and 6 bases lay outside the gene matches. For the CDR3, the DNA is TGTGCCAGCAGCCCGGGACAGGCAATCTACGAGCAGTACTTC. Translation: CASSPGQAIYEQYF.

This clonotype came up a few times. This sequence joins TRBV10-2 and TRBJ2-7; 9 bases line up with TRBD2. V lost 6 bases, J lost 5 bases, and 14 bases stayed unmatched. CDR3 size: 16 residues. The germline gives CDR1 WSHSY, CDR2 SAAADI. The CDR3 DNA reads as TGCGCCAGCAGCAACGACCGGGGACTAGCTTGGGACGAGCAGTACTTC. It yields the protein CASSNDRGLAWDEQYF.

The rearrangement uses TRBV4-1 and TRBJ2-5, with 11 bases that match TRBD2. This CDR3 region has 16 residues. Germline assignment: CDR1 MGHRA and CDR2 YSYEKL. The trim removed 3 bases at V and 3 bases at J, leaving 6 bases unmatched. The chain's CDR3 is CASSHASGGPEETQYF. CDR3 coding DNA: TGCGCCAGCAGCCATGCTAGCGGGGGGCCCGAAGAGACCCAGTACTTC.

The genes are TRBV13 and TRBJ1-2, with 8 bases that match TRBD1. CDR1 is PRHDT and CDR2 is FYEKMQ in the germline V gene (reference sequence). V lost 2 bases, J lost 5 bases, and 10 bases stayed unmatched. This CDR3 region has 16 residues. The CDR3 nucleotides read TGTGCCAGCAGCTTAACCTCCGGGACAGGAGCTTATGGCTACACCTTC. It translates to CASSLTSGTGAYGYTF.

The rearrangement links TRBV12-3 or TRBV12-4 to TRBJ2-4; TRBD2 matches at 7 bases. With 7 bases clipped from V and 0 bases from J, the junction kept 9 bases outside the gene matches. This CDR3 contains 16 residues. The CDR3 region is CASTGDYLIAKNIQYF. The CDR3 bases are TGTGCCAGCACCGGGGACTATCTTATAGCCAAAAACATTCAGTACTTC.